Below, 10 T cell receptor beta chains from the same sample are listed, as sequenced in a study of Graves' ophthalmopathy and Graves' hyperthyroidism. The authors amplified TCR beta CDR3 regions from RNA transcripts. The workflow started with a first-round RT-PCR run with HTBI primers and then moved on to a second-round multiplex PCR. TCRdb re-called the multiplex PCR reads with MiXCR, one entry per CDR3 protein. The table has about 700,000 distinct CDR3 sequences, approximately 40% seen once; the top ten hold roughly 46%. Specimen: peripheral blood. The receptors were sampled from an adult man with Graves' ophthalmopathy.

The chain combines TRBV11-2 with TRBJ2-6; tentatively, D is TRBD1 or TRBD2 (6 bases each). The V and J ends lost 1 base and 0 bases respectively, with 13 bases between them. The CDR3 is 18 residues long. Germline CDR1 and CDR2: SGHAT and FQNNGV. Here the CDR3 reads CASSLVSGEVSGANVLTF. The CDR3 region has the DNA TGTGCCAGCAGCTTAGTTTCAGGGGAGGTCTCTGGGGCCAACGTCCTGACTTTC.

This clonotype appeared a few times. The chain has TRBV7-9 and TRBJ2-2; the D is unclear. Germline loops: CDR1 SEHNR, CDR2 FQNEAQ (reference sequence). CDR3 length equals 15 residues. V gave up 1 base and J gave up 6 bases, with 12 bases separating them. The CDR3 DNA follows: TGTGCCAGCAGCTTAGGGAGAGTCGGGTCCGGGGAGCTGTTTTTT. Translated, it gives CASSLGRVGSGELFF.

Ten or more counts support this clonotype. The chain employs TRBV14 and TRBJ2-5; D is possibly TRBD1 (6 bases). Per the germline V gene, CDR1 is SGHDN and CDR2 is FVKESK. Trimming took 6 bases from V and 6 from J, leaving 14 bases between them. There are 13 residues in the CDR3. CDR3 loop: CASRAGAGKTQYF. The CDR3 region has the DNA TGTGCCAGCAGGGCAGGGGCTGGGAAGACCCAGTACTTC.

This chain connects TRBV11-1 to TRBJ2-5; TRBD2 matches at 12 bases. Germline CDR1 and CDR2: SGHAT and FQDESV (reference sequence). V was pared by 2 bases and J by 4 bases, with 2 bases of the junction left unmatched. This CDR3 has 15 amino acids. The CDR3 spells CASSLILAGGETQYF. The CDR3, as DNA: TGTGCCAGCAGCTTAATACTAGCGGGAGGAGAGACCCAGTACTTC.

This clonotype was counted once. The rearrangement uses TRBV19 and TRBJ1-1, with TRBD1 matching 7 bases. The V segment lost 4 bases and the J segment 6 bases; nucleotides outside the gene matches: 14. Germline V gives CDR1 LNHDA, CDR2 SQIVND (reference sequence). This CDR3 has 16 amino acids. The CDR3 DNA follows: TGTGCCAGTAGTACCAGTACAAGACAGGGAGACCCTGAAGCTTTCTTT. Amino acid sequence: CASSTSTRQGDPEAFF.

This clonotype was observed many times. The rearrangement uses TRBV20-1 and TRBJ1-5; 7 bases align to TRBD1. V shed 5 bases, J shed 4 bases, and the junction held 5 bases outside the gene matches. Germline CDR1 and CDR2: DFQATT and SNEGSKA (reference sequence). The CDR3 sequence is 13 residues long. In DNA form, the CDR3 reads TGCAGTGCTCCGGACAGGAGAAATCAGCCCCAGCATTTT. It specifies CSAPDRRNQPQHF.

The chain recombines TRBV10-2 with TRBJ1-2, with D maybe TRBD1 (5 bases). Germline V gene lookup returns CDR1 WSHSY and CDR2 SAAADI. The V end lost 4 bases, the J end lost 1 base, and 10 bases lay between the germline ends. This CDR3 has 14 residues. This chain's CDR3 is CASSGDHYNYGYTF. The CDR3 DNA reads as TGCGCCAGCAGTGGGGACCACTATAACTATGGCTACACCTTC.

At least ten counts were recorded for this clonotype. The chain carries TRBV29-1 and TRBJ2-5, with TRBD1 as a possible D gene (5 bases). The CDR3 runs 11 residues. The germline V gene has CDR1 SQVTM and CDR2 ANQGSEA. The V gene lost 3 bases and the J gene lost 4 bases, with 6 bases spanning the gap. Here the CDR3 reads CSVDQGETQYF. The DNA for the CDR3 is TGCAGCGTTGATCAGGGAGAGACCCAGTACTTC.

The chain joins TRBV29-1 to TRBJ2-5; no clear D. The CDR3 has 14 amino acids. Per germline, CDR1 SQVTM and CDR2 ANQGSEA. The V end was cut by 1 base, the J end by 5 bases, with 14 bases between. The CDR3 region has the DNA TGCAGCGTTGAAGGGGCTGGGCCGTTGGAGACCCAGTACTTC. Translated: CSVEGAGPLETQYF.

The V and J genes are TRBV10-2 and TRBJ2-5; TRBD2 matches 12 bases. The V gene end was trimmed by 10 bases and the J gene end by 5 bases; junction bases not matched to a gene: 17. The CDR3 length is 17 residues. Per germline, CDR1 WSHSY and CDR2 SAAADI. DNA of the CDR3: TGCGCCACAGCGGGTGTGACTAGCGGGGGCCCCGGGGAGACCCAGTACTTC. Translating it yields CATAGVTSGGPGETQYF.